Listed below are T cell receptor beta chains from one sample, sequenced in a study of OX40 agonist ivuxolimab in advanced cancers. Generated by immunoSEQ multiplex PCR, the TCRdb table keeps only in-frame clones and is missing some. The table lists 65,000 to 85,000 clones, over 70% of them singletons. The sample in question was CD4+ or CD8+ T cells sorted from blood, obtained in a trial of the OX40 agonist ivuxolimab. These TCRs come from an adult with an advanced solid tumor such as melanoma, head and neck, liver or kidney cancer. Each CDR3 is given with its conserved first and last residue. D genes are given only for firm matches. Expanded clones are given a class, and other clones once, few, many or no size at all.

d_call: -; j_call: TRBJ1-4; v_call: TRBV18; clone_size: -; cdr3_aa: CASSPQSGSNEKLFF; cdr3_nt: TGTGCCAGCTCACCACAATCCGGCTCTAATGAAAAACTGTTTTTT
d_call: -; j_call: TRBJ2-3; v_call: TRBV7-6; clone_size: once; cdr3_aa: CASSLVASGTDTQYF; cdr3_nt: TGTGCCAGCAGCTTAGTTGCTAGCGGCACAGATACGCAGTATTTT
d_call: -; j_call: TRBJ2-5; v_call: TRBV2; clone_size: -; cdr3_aa: CASSVLETQYF; cdr3_nt: TGTGCCAGCAGTGTGTTAGAGACCCAGTACTTC
d_call: -; j_call: TRBJ2-7; v_call: TRBV7-9; clone_size: -; cdr3_aa: CASSSPLGQASYEQYF; cdr3_nt: TGTGCCAGCAGCTCCCCCCTCGGGCAGGCCTCCTACGAGCAGTACTTC
d_call: -; j_call: TRBJ1-1; v_call: TRBV7-8; clone_size: few; cdr3_aa: CASSRDTNTEAFF; cdr3_nt: TGTGCCAGCAGTCGGGACACCAACACTGAAGCTTTCTTT
d_call: -; j_call: TRBJ1-1; v_call: TRBV28; clone_size: once; cdr3_aa: CASSSPSANTEAFF; cdr3_nt: TGTGCCAGCAGTTCCCCCTCCGCTAACACTGAAGCTTTCTTT
d_call: TRBD1; j_call: TRBJ1-1; v_call: TRBV2; clone_size: -; cdr3_aa: CASSPDRVGTEAFF; cdr3_nt: TGTGCCAGCAGCCCCGACAGGGTCGGCACTGAAGCTTTCTTT
d_call: TRBD1; j_call: TRBJ1-4; v_call: TRBV6-1; clone_size: -; cdr3_aa: CASSFGQVQDEKLFF; cdr3_nt: TGTGCCAGCAGTTTCGGACAGGTTCAAGACGAAAAACTGTTTTTT
d_call: -; j_call: TRBJ1-5; v_call: TRBV28; clone_size: -; cdr3_aa: CASSLFGQPQHF; cdr3_nt: TGTGCCAGCAGTTTATTCGGTCAGCCCCAGCATTTT
d_call: -; j_call: TRBJ2-5; v_call: TRBV29-1; clone_size: few; cdr3_aa: CSVAQSETQYF; cdr3_nt: TGCAGCGTTGCACAGTCAGAGACCCAGTACTTC
d_call: -; j_call: TRBJ1-1; v_call: TRBV29-1; clone_size: -; cdr3_aa: CSAHRGNTEAFF; cdr3_nt: TGCAGCGCCCACCGGGGGAACACTGAAGCTTTCTTT
d_call: TRBD1; j_call: TRBJ2-7; v_call: TRBV5-3; clone_size: -; cdr3_aa: CARSPTGESYEQYF; cdr3_nt: TGTGCCAGAAGCCCGACAGGGGAGTCCTACGAGCAGTACTTC
d_call: TRBD1; j_call: TRBJ2-1; v_call: TRBV28; clone_size: -; cdr3_aa: CASSSGQVNEQFF; cdr3_nt: TGTGCCAGCAGCTCGGGACAGGTCAATGAGCAGTTCTTC
d_call: -; j_call: TRBJ2-1; v_call: TRBV11-2; clone_size: -; cdr3_aa: CASSPGGSQNEQFF; cdr3_nt: TGTGCCAGCAGCCCAGGGGGGTCACAGAATGAGCAGTTCTTC
d_call: TRBD2; j_call: TRBJ2-1; v_call: TRBV5-1; clone_size: -; cdr3_aa: CASSLGVAGAYNEQFF; cdr3_nt: TGCGCCAGCAGCTTGGGTGTAGCGGGGGCCTACAATGAGCAGTTCTTC
d_call: -; j_call: TRBJ1-3; v_call: TRBV7-3; clone_size: -; cdr3_aa: CASSLGGTTGNTIYF; cdr3_nt: TGTGCCAGCAGCTTAGGAGGGACGACTGGAAACACCATATATTTT
d_call: TRBD2; j_call: TRBJ2-3; v_call: TRBV28; clone_size: -; cdr3_aa: CASGYGTSGEDTQYF; cdr3_nt: TGTGCCAGCGGATACGGGACTAGCGGGGAGGATACGCAGTATTTT
d_call: -; j_call: TRBJ2-1; v_call: TRBV28; clone_size: -; cdr3_aa: CASSSQGKGTEDLF; cdr3_nt: TGTGCCAGCAGTTCGCAGGGTAAAGGGACCGAAGATCTCTTC